This T cell receptor (beta chain) appears in the sequencing data of a study of T cell changes during pregnancy in multiple sclerosis. Trimming took off 2 bases at V and 3 bases at J, with 8 bases between the two ends. Germline CDR1 SNHLY, CDR2 FYNNEI. This CDR3 is 13 amino acids long. Profiled with immunoSEQ multiplex PCR; TCRdb holds only in-frame clones, not every one. The sample includes roughly 79,000 clones, around nine tenths of them seen just once. This clone has just a few counts. This sequence originates from a female donor with multiple sclerosis, enrolled in a pregnancy study. Sample: CD4+ T cells from peripheral blood mononuclear cells, taken before pregnancy. The V and J genes are TRBV2 and TRBJ2-7; possible D gene TRBD1, 5 bases. This CDR3 reads CASSERQIYEQYF. The CDR3 nucleotides are TGTGCCAGCAGTGAACGACAGATCTACGAGCAGTACTTC.